This T cell receptor (beta chain) was captured in a study of blood T cell repertoires in COVID-19. The protocol was immunoSEQ multiplex PCR, while the TCRdb copy is restricted to in-frame clones and leaves out a portion. The sample has roughly 52,000 clones; roughly 90% are singletons. The V gene lost 5 bases and the J gene lost 4 bases, with 14 bases spanning the gap. The germline CDR1 and CDR2 sequences are SEHNR and FQNEAQ (reference sequence). CDR3 length: 14 amino acids. This chain connects TRBV7-9 to TRBJ1-1, with a tentative D call TRBD1 (6 bases). Sequenced: peripheral blood. The sequence was collected from a human donor in a cohort sampled during active COVID-19. The CDR3: CASSIQGGGTEAFF. The CDR3 bases are TGTGCCAGCAGCATACAGGGCGGGGGCACTGAAGCTTTCTTT.